Presented here are 8 T cell receptor beta chains from one specimen sequenced in a study of cytomegalovirus exposure and HLA in healthy donors. Use of 60 Vbeta and 13 Jbeta primers characterized the PCR. Sequenced by immunoSEQ multiplex PCR; TCRdb stores in-frame clones only, minus some. The sample yields roughly 120,000 clones, about four fifths seen once. The sequenced material came from PBMCs. The receptors derive from a woman aged 18-30 years in good health and CMV-seropositive.

This clone was counted between two and nine times. The chain employs TRBV4-2 and TRBJ2-5; maybe TRBD1 (5 bases). Germline V gene data show CDR1 as LGHNA and CDR2 as YNFKEQ. The CDR3 length is 17 residues. The germline V and J ends were trimmed by 0 bases and 2 bases, with 16 bases remaining between them. CDR3 amino acids: CASSQDIRPGRQETQYF. DNA for the CDR3: TGTGCCAGCAGCCAAGATATTCGGCCAGGGCGACAAGAGACCCAGTACTTC.

The CDR3 coding sequence is TGTGCCAGCAGCTTATTCGCCGGGGAGCTGTTTTTT. Residues: CASSLFAGELFF. This chain connects TRBV7-9 to TRBJ2-2; D gene unclear. The CDR3 sequence is 12 residues long. Germline lookup yields CDR1 SEHNR and CDR2 FQNEAQ (reference sequence). The V and J ends lost 2 bases and 6 bases respectively, with 4 bases between them.

This chain links TRBV7-9 with TRBJ2-1; D is uncertain. The CDR3 is 13 amino acids. The germline V gene has CDR1 SEHNR and CDR2 FQNEAQ (reference sequence). Trimming shortened V by 2 bases and J by 6 bases, and 8 bases separated the two germline ends. The chain's CDR3 is CASSLLGRNEQFF. As DNA, the CDR3 is TGTGCCAGCAGCTTACTCGGTCGCAATGAGCAGTTCTTC.

The chain couples TRBV6-5 to TRBJ1-5, with TRBD1 matching 7 bases. Trimming removed 6 bases from V and 6 bases from J; junction bases left unmatched: 11. From germline, CDR1 is MNHEY and CDR2 SVGAGI. The CDR3 has 15 residues. In DNA form, the CDR3 reads TGTGCCAGCAGCGGGCTGAGGGGGCGAGGTCAGCCCCAGCATTTT. This sequence encodes CASSGLRGRGQPQHF.

The rearrangement joins TRBV10-3 to TRBJ1-1; TRBD1 agrees at 8 bases. Germline V gene sequence: CDR1 ENHRY, CDR2 SYGVKD. Germline trimming cut 2 bases from V and 7 bases from J; bases unmatched to any gene: 3. The CDR3 is 13 amino acids. This chain's CDR3 is CAISEGQGREAFF. In DNA form, the CDR3 reads TGTGCCATCAGTGAGGGACAGGGCCGTGAAGCTTTCTTT.

The rearrangement links TRBV13 to TRBJ2-7; 8 nucleotides line up with TRBD2. Germline values: CDR1 PRHDT, CDR2 FYEKMQ (reference sequence). The CDR3 contains 16 residues. Unmatched junction bases numbered 10, after V lost 3 bases and J lost 3 bases. CDR3 in amino acids: CASSFPSGRRGYEQYF. Here the CDR3 DNA reads TGTGCCAGCAGCTTTCCAAGCGGGAGAAGGGGCTACGAGCAGTACTTC.

The chain links TRBV19 to TRBJ2-2, with 10 bases aligning to TRBD1. The V gene's germline CDR1 is LNHDA and CDR2 SQIVND (reference sequence). The V and J ends lost 5 bases and 7 bases, in that order; junction bases with no gene match: 10. The CDR3 has 16 residues. Written as DNA, the CDR3 is TGTGCCAGTAGTCCCCGGAGACAGGGGGCGATCGGGGAGCTGTTTTTT. Amino acid sequence: CASSPRRQGAIGELFF.

This clone came up once. This chain connects TRBV6-1 to TRBJ2-3; no clear D gene. The CDR3 spans 12 residues. Trimming pared 4 bases from V and 2 bases from J, leaving 4 bases between. Germline V gene sequence: CDR1 MNHNS, CDR2 SASEGT. Here the CDR3 reads CASSGVTDTQYF. Written as DNA, the CDR3 is TGTGCCAGCAGTGGAGTCACAGATACGCAGTATTTT.